These 29 T cell receptor beta chains originate from one sample sequenced in a study of blood T cell repertoires in COVID-19. The data were produced by immunoSEQ multiplex PCR, yet TCRdb's version contains in-frame clones alone and is incomplete. The data contain 150,000 to 200,000 clones, roughly 87% of them singletons. The sequencing sample was made of peripheral blood. Every receptor here comes from a man younger than 35 who had recovered from COVID-19.

This chain connects TRBV7-9 to TRBJ1-1; D gene ambiguous. The germline V gene encodes CDR1 SEHNR and CDR2 FQNEAQ (reference sequence). The CDR3 consists of 12 residues. V was pared by 1 base and J by 6 bases, with 6 bases between. The CDR3: CASSLDAPEAFF. The CDR3 DNA follows: TGTGCCAGCAGCTTAGATGCGCCTGAAGCTTTCTTT.

V and J are TRBV5-4 and TRBJ1-1; a weak D match, TRBD1 (5 bases). This CDR3 spans 14 amino acids. V dropped 3 bases and J dropped 1 base, with 10 bases sitting between them. Germline CDR1 is SGHNT and CDR2 is YYREEE (reference sequence). CDR3 coding DNA: TGTGCCAGCAGCTCCCTCGACAGGAACACTGAAGCTTTCTTT. Encoded protein: CASSSLDRNTEAFF.

Points on this clone: A much larger clonotype is one base distant, so this may be a read error. In DNA form, the CDR3 reads TGTGCCAGCAGCGCAGGCTCCCCGGTCCAAGAGATCCAGTACTTC. Its translation is CASSAGSPVQEIQYF. The chain is built from TRBV9 and TRBJ2-5, with unresolved D. The germline CDR1 and CDR2 sequences are SGDLS and YYNGEE. The CDR3 extends over 15 amino acids.

This clone appeared a few times. The chain's CDR3 is CASRPGSFGNSPLHF. As DNA, the CDR3 is TGTGCCAGCAGGCCCGGGTCCTTCGGAAATTCACCCCTCCACTTT. This sequence joins TRBV3-1 (or the pseudogene TRBV3-2) and TRBJ1-6; D remains ambiguous. Trimming removed 6 bases from V and 7 bases from J, with 16 bases in between. This CDR3 spans 15 amino acids. Germline V gene data show CDR1 as LGHDT and CDR2 as YNNKEL (reference sequence).

This chain joins TRBV5-5 and TRBJ1-1, with D tentatively TRBD1 (6 bases). V was clipped by 4 bases and J by 1 base, with 14 bases between them. The CDR3 loop spans 15 amino acids. From germline, CDR1 is SGHKS and CDR2 YYEKEE (reference sequence). CDR3 in DNA: TGTGCCAGCAGCGTACAGGGTGCGGGGAACACTGAAGCTTTCTTT. Translation gives CASSVQGAGNTEAFF.

This clone was detected once. This chain connects TRBV5-4 to TRBJ1-1, with D possibly TRBD1 on 5 matching bases. Germline CDR1 SGHNT, CDR2 YYREEE (reference sequence). The CDR3 totals 13 residues. Trimming left V 3 bases short and J 3 bases short, with 9 bases between. CDR3 residues: CASSSGGDTEAFF. The CDR3 coding sequence is TGTGCCAGCAGCTCCGGGGGGGACACTGAAGCTTTCTTT.

This rearrangement joins TRBV5-1 to TRBJ2-7; 8 nucleotides line up with TRBD1. This CDR3 contains 12 residues. CDR1 and CDR2 from the germline V gene are SGHRS and YFSETQ. V lost 3 bases to trimming and J lost 6 bases; unmatched junction nucleotides: 2. CDR3 nucleotide sequence: TGCGCCAGCAGCTGGACAGGGCCCGAGCAGTACTTC. This codes for CASSWTGPEQYF.

This clone occurred once. The CDR3, as DNA: TGTGCCAGCAGCTTAGTAGGGGTAGATCAGCCCCAGCATTTT. It yields the protein CASSLVGVDQPQHF. The rearrangement uses TRBV7-2 and TRBJ1-5; tentatively, D is TRBD1 (5 bases). Germline lookup yields CDR1 SGHTA and CDR2 FQGNSA. The CDR3 has 14 residues. Trimming stripped 1 base from V and 5 bases from J, with 9 bases between.

This clone was seen a single time. This chain joins TRBV6-6 and TRBJ2-3; D possibly corresponds to TRBD1 (7 bases). The length of the CDR3 is 16 residues. CDR1 and CDR2 (germline): MNHNY, SVGAGI (reference sequence). The germline V and J ends were trimmed by 4 bases and 3 bases, with 17 bases remaining between them. The CDR3 here is CASSSGGSRPTDTQYF. In DNA, the CDR3 is TGTGCCAGCAGTTCAGGGGGGAGCAGGCCGACAGATACGCAGTATTTT.

This chain uses TRBV2 with TRBJ1-1, with D unresolved. Trimming removed 1 base from V and 5 bases from J, with 5 bases in between. CDR3 length: 12 amino acids. CDR1 is SNHLY and CDR2 is FYNNEI in the germline V gene. The DNA for the CDR3 is TGTGCCAGCAGTGAAGGAGGGACTGAAGCTTTCTTT. It translates to CASSEGGTEAFF.

This chain uses TRBV5-1 with TRBJ1-1, with D maybe TRBD1 (6 bases). The CDR3 sequence is 14 residues long. CDR1 is SGHRS and CDR2 is YFSETQ in the germline V gene. V shed 2 bases and J shed 2 bases, with 10 bases lying between them. In DNA, the CDR3 is TGCGCCAGCAGCTTCCAGGGGCGAAACACTGAAGCTTTCTTT. This gives the protein CASSFQGRNTEAFF.

The V and J genes are TRBV7-3 and TRBJ2-2, with D possibly TRBD2 on 5 matching bases. Germline CDR1 is SGHTA and CDR2 is FQGTGA. V shed 6 bases and J shed 6 bases, with 8 bases lying between them. The CDR3 contains 12 residues. The CDR3 DNA is TGTGCCAGCAGTTCCGGGGCCGGGGAGCTGTTTTTT. Its translation is CASSSGAGELFF.

This clone was picked up one time. CDR3 in DNA: TGCGCCAGCAGCCAAGCCCGGCGGACAGCCAATGAGCAGTTCTTC. Encoded protein: CASSQARRTANEQFF. V is TRBV4-3 and J is TRBJ2-1; perhaps TRBD1 as D (6 bases). V was shortened by 1 base and J by 6 bases, with 13 bases between the two germline ends. Germline V gene data show CDR1 as LGHNA and CDR2 as YSLEER. This CDR3 contains 15 residues.

J is TRBJ2-6 and V is TRBV5-1; no definite D call. The V gene lost 4 bases and the J gene lost 0 bases, with 8 bases spanning the gap. The germline gives CDR1 SGHRS, CDR2 YFSETQ. There are 15 residues in the CDR3. The CDR3 nucleotides are TGCGCCAGCAGCACTACGGCCTCTGGGGCCAACGTCCTGACTTTC. It specifies CASSTTASGANVLTF.

The J gene is TRBJ2-1, the V gene TRBV7-2; 12 bases are shared with TRBD2. Germline V lookup: CDR1 SGHTA, CDR2 FQGNSA. V was clipped by 5 bases and J by 6 bases; unmatched bases: 11. The CDR3 sequence is 17 residues long. The CDR3 region has the DNA TGTGCCAGCAGCCCATGGGTAGCTAGCGGGAGGGGCAATGAGCAGTTCTTC. Translated: CASSPWVASGRGNEQFF.

This chain joins TRBV9 and TRBJ2-7; D may be TRBD2 (6 bases). V gave up 7 bases and J gave up 1 base, with 15 bases separating them. The germline gives CDR1 SGDLS, CDR2 YYNGEE. CDR3 length equals 14 residues. This chain's CDR3 is CASAIGGPSYEQYF. For the CDR3, the DNA is TGTGCCAGCGCAATCGGGGGACCGTCCTACGAGCAGTACTTC.

This rearrangement joins TRBV10-3 to TRBJ1-5, with D uncertain. From germline, CDR1 is ENHRY and CDR2 SYGVKD. Deletions cut 10 bases from V and 7 bases from J, with 11 bases between. The CDR3 is 11 amino acids. CDR3 protein: CATGSTQPQHF. DNA for the CDR3: TGTGCCACCGGGAGTACCCAGCCCCAGCATTTT.

This chain connects TRBV24-1 to TRBJ2-3, with D possibly TRBD2 on 5 matching bases. The CDR3 spans 14 residues. The germline gives CDR1 KGHDR, CDR2 SFDVKD. Trimming shortened V by 5 bases and J by 4 bases, and 12 bases separated the two germline ends. CDR3 residues: CATSGRGFSDTQYF. The CDR3 DNA reads as TGTGCCACCAGTGGGCGAGGGTTTTCAGATACGCAGTATTTT.

V is TRBV7-2 and J is TRBJ1-2; 12 bases line up with TRBD1. The germline V gene has CDR1 SGHTA and CDR2 FQGNSA. With 6 bases clipped from V and 8 bases from J, the junction kept 10 bases outside the gene matches. CDR3 length: 15 amino acids. Here the CDR3 DNA reads TGTGCCAGCAGTCCCGGGACAGGGGGCGCGTGGGGCTACACCTTC. This translates into CASSPGTGGAWGYTF.

The V call is TRBV7-9, the J call TRBJ2-5, with TRBD1 identical over 11 bases. Trimming removed 3 bases from V and 5 bases from J; junction bases left unmatched: 2. The CDR3 consists of 14 residues. Germline CDR1 SEHNR, CDR2 FQNEAQ (reference sequence). The DNA of the CDR3 is TGTGCCAGCAGCTTCGGACAGGGGGCCGAGACCCAGTACTTC. Translating gives CASSFGQGAETQYF.

V and J are TRBV5-5 and TRBJ1-2, with 7 bases identical to TRBD1. The CDR3 has 13 residues. J lost 5 bases, V lost 4 bases, and 5 bases had no gene match. CDR1 is SGHKS and CDR2 is YYEKEE in the germline V gene (reference sequence). DNA for the CDR3: TGTGCCAGCAGCCGGGACAGCGCGTATGGCTACACCTTC. As protein: CASSRDSAYGYTF.

In this sample, this clone turned up a few times. This chain uses TRBV28 with TRBJ1-5, with D possibly TRBD1 on 5 matching bases. The V end was cut by 5 bases, the J end by 0 bases, with 8 bases between. The germline V gene encodes CDR1 MDHEN and CDR2 SYDVKM. This CDR3 has 14 amino acids. CDR3 protein: CASSMTVSNQPQHF. CDR3 sequence (DNA): TGTGCCAGCAGTATGACAGTTAGCAATCAGCCCCAGCATTTT.

Concerning this clone itself: One end of the junction varies from germline; a read error may be responsible. V and J are TRBV14 and TRBJ2-7; D is unclear. Germline CDR1 is SGHDN and CDR2 is FVKESK. The CDR3 covers 15 residues. The CDR3: CASSKEYKTSYEQYF. The CDR3 coding sequence is TGTGCCAGCAGCAAAGAGTACAAGACTTCCTACGAGCAGTACTTC.

The V call is TRBV5-4, the J call TRBJ2-5; 10 bases are shared with TRBD2. Germline CDR1 and CDR2: SGHNT and YYREEE (reference sequence). Trimming took 0 bases from V and 3 from J; bases not matched to a gene: 2. The CDR3 consists of 15 residues. The CDR3, as DNA: TGTGCCAGCAGCTTGGATCTAGCGGGAGAAGAGACCCAGTACTTC. Translation gives CASSLDLAGEETQYF.

The chain links TRBV29-1 to TRBJ2-1; 12 nucleotides align to TRBD2. V lost 8 bases and J lost 0; bases outside the gene matches: 5. Looked up from germline, CDR1 is SQVTM and CDR2 is ANQGSEA. This CDR3 is built from 15 residues. The CDR3 protein is CSISTSGSSYNEQFF. The CDR3 nucleotides are TGCAGCATATCGACTAGCGGGAGCTCCTACAATGAGCAGTTCTTC.

The DNA for the CDR3 is TGCGCCAGCAGCTTCCGGCAGGGGGTTTACGAGCAGTACTTC. It codes for CASSFRQGVYEQYF. V gene TRBV5-1 combines with J gene TRBJ2-7, with 7 bases that match TRBD1. This CDR3 spans 14 amino acids. The germline gives CDR1 SGHRS, CDR2 YFSETQ. Unmatched junction bases numbered 6, after V lost 2 bases and J lost 4 bases.

The chain has TRBV29-1 and TRBJ2-1; D might be TRBD1 (5 bases). V lost 7 bases, J lost 10 bases, and 20 bases lay in between. Germline V lookup: CDR1 SQVTM, CDR2 ANQGSEA. The CDR3 extends over 13 amino acids. CDR3 nucleotide sequence: TGCAGCGCACCTACCGTTGGGGCCACGGAGCAGTTCTTC. This sequence encodes CSAPTVGATEQFF.

The rearrangement joins TRBV6-2 or TRBV6-3 to TRBJ1-5; 9 bases line up with TRBD1. Trimming at V came to 4 bases and at J to 2 bases, leaving 15 bases not matched to a gene. This CDR3 is 19 amino acids long. The germline V gene encodes CDR1 MNHEY and CDR2 SVGEGT. CDR3 residues: CASSFDRQGVSIGNQPQHF. The CDR3 DNA is TGTGCCAGCAGTTTTGACCGACAGGGGGTGAGTATAGGCAATCAGCCCCAGCATTTT.

The chain carries TRBV18 and TRBJ2-1; no firm D call. Germline CDR1 reads KGHSH; CDR2 reads LQKENI. V was clipped by 3 bases and J by 5 bases, with 8 bases between them. CDR3 size: 13 residues. The CDR3 sequence is CASSPTENNEQFF. The CDR3 DNA sequence: TGTGCCAGCTCACCCACAGAGAACAATGAGCAGTTCTTC.